Sequencing of this TCR beta chain was carried out in a study of shared clonotypes between healthy human individuals. At the level of the study: Aged between 18 and 49, the donors were two women and a few men. Overall study findings and caveats: Clonotype sharing across donors was expected to vary with sequencing depth.

On this clone: No antigen is known for it. Additional DNA sequences in this sample encode the identical CDR3.

CDR3 size: 13 residues. The germline V gene has CDR1 MNHEY and CDR2 SMNVEV (reference sequence). V was pared by 5 bases and J by 4 bases, with 5 bases of the junction left unmatched. Assay used: immunoSEQ multiplex PCR; TCRdb lists only in-frame clones, some missing. The sample has about 2 million clones; just under 95% are singletons. Naive CD8 populations comprised CD45RO-negative cells positively selected for CCR7, excluding terminally differentiated effector memory CD45RA+ cells. This TCR was sampled from a man between 18 and 29 years old in good health. This chain connects TRBV27 to TRBJ2-7, with 7 bases aligning to TRBD1. Material: naive CD8+ T cells sorted from blood. CDR3 sequence (DNA): TGTGCCAGCAGTACGAGGGACAGTTACGAGCAGTACTTC. Its protein is CASSTRDSYEQYF.